These 9 T cell receptor beta chains were all obtained from the same sample, sequenced in a study of blood T cell repertoires in COVID-19. The assay was immunoSEQ multiplex PCR, and TCRdb's table has in-frame clones only and misses some. The sample gives 90,000 to 150,000 clones, about 87% of which show up once; about 2% is in the top ten. The sequencing input was peripheral blood. These receptor sequences come from a woman in her forties or fifties with acute or convalescent COVID-19.

The V gene is TRBV11-3, the J gene TRBJ2-2; D remains unclear. Trimming stripped 0 bases from V and 0 bases from J, with 5 bases between. The CDR3 has 15 amino acids. Germline loops: CDR1 SGHNT, CDR2 YENEEA. The CDR3 DNA is TGTGCCAGCAGCTTAGAGAGCACGAACACCGGGGAGCTGTTTTTT. Protein product: CASSLESTNTGELFF.

This CDR3 reads CASSLTGAQGEQYF. The CDR3 DNA sequence: TGTGCCAGCAGCTTGACAGGGGCTCAAGGCGAGCAGTACTTC. The chain recombines TRBV11-2 with TRBJ2-7, with 8 bases that match TRBD1. The CDR3 runs to 14 residues. Germline values: CDR1 SGHAT, CDR2 FQNNGV. Losses at the gene ends were 3 bases for V and 6 bases for J; bases not matched to a gene: 7.

This rearrangement joins TRBV19 to TRBJ2-3; the D is unclear. The CDR3 runs to 14 residues. V lost 6 bases to trimming and J lost 2 bases, with 12 bases between them. CDR1 LNHDA and CDR2 SQIVND come from the germline V gene (reference sequence). CDR3 loop: CASRITGITDTQYF. CDR3 coding DNA: TGTGCCAGTAGGATCACGGGTATCACAGATACGCAGTATTTT.

The rearrangement joins TRBV19 to TRBJ1-2; D is possibly TRBD1 (5 bases). Germline CDR1 and CDR2: LNHDA and SQIVND (reference sequence). V was trimmed by 6 bases and J by 2 bases, leaving 10 bases between them. CDR3 length equals 13 residues. CDR3 region: CASRAGGNYGYTF. The CDR3 DNA reads TGTGCCAGTAGGGCGGGGGGGAACTATGGCTACACCTTC. The variable domain in full, completed from reference TRBV19 and TRBJ1-2, reads DGGITQSPKYLFRKEGQNVTLSCEQNLNHDAMYWYRQDPGQGLRLIYYSQIVNDFQKGDIAEGYSVSREKKESFPLTVTSAQKNPTAFYLCASRAGGNYGYTFGSGTRLTVV.

The CDR3 nucleotides read TGTGCCAGCAGTTTCGATGGGGCAGGGCACACCTTC. Translated: CASSFDGAGHTF. V is TRBV27 and J is TRBJ1-2; possible D gene TRBD1, 5 bases. CDR3 length equals 12 residues. Germline V gene data show CDR1 as MNHEY and CDR2 as SMNVEV (reference sequence). V lost 3 bases, J lost 12 bases, and 14 bases lay in between.

The chain is built from TRBV19 and TRBJ2-3; D not resolved. Germline-derived CDR1 and CDR2 are LNHDA and SQIVND (reference sequence). Trimming left V 3 bases short and J 2 bases short, with 15 bases between. The CDR3 runs to 16 residues. This chain's CDR3 is CASSMTRSSFTDTQYF. The CDR3 region has the DNA TGTGCCAGTAGTATGACCAGGTCCTCCTTCACAGATACGCAGTATTTT. The whole variable domain, remainder taken from reference TRBV19 and TRBJ2-3, is DGGITQSPKYLFRKEGQNVTLSCEQNLNHDAMYWYRQDPGQGLRLIYYSQIVNDFQKGDIAEGYSVSREKKESFPLTVTSAQKNPTAFYLCASSMTRSSFTDTQYFGPGTRLTVL.

The chain recombines TRBV5-6 with TRBJ2-1; D is perhaps TRBD2 (6 bases). V was pared by 1 base and J by 8 bases, with 10 bases between. Looked up from germline, CDR1 is SGHDT and CDR2 is YYEEEE. This CDR3 is 13 amino acids long. The CDR3 nucleotides read TGTGCCAGCAGCTTGCCGGGACTGGATGAGCAGTTCTTC. It encodes CASSLPGLDEQFF.

The V and J genes are TRBV29-1 and TRBJ1-2; no clear D. CDR3 length: 14 amino acids. The V gene lost 5 bases and the J gene lost 3 bases, with 16 bases spanning the gap. From germline, CDR1 is SQVTM and CDR2 ANQGSEA. The CDR3 spells CSVRDTMNYYGYTF. The CDR3 DNA reads TGCAGCGTTCGGGATACCATGAACTACTATGGCTACACCTTC.

This clone was seen once. J is TRBJ1-4 and V is TRBV7-6; the match to TRBD1 covers 7 bases. Germline loops: CDR1 SGHVS, CDR2 FNYEAQ. After removal of 1 base from V and 5 bases from J, the junction contained 10 bases not matched to a gene. This CDR3 comprises 17 residues. The CDR3 DNA reads as TGTGCCAGCAGCTTAGGTAGCTTGACAGGGCAGAATGAAAAACTGTTTTTT. Protein sequence: CASSLGSLTGQNEKLFF.